The T cell receptor beta chain described here comes from a study of radiation and T cells in renal cell carcinoma (dated by TCRdb to about 2020). Broadly, across the study: TCR beta sequencing covered 50 to 55 samples in total, comprising approximately 26 tumors and around 27 peripheral blood samples. Across all 50 or so samples, under 5 million unique CDR3 nucleotide sequences, encoding roughly 2,600,000 unique CDR3 amino acid sequences, were identified. Overall study results and their limits: Because only small tumor regions of approximately 1 g were available, intratumoral heterogeneity was not captured. Irradiated tumors contained more dominant CDR3 motifs, and these motifs occupied a larger share of the repertoire than in control tumors. Higher TCR clonality was observed in irradiated tumors than in controls, with an average of roughly 54% of the repertoire accounted for by the top 100 clonotypes, compared with around 40% in nephrectomy-only tumors. With a single-armed trial design, the study had no way to address how radiation dose or scheduling affects the TCR repertoire.

TCR beta libraries were generated from genomic DNA with the immunoSEQ kit, following the manufacturer's recommendations. For library preparation, a first multiplex PCR was performed with proprietary primers, followed by a second PCR in which unique barcodes were added, and bead cleanups were performed after each round. A positive control reaction and a negative control reaction, both provided in the kit, were run with every batch of samples. The final libraries underwent checking on an Agilent 4200 TapeStation D1000 ScreenTape, volumetric pooling, and quantification by qPCR. Sequencing was performed on an Illumina NextSeq500 using a MidOutput 150-cycle cartridge, with 156 Read1 cycles, 15 Index1 cycles, and the kit custom primers. The pooled library was loaded at roughly 0.94 pM with an approximately 22% PhiX control spike-in. The authors' pipeline ran thus. The vendor-processed data were analyzed in R, and a clonotype was defined as all T cells that share the same CDR3 nucleotide sequence. In the clone abundance analyses, frequencies in each sample were normalized to that sample's 10,000 most abundant clones. Before analysis, public T cell clones were removed, and these numbered fewer than five per sample on average. ImmunoMap was used for dominant motif analysis with the PAM10 matrix, a gap penalty of 30, and a homology threshold of 0.3, and any motif reaching a cumulative frequency of at least 0.01 was considered dominant. This is the immuneACCESS table as TCRdb keeps it, with only in-frame sequences that have V and J called. A part of the clones is gone; compared with another copy, unresolved V genes explain less than half, and the rest is unexplained. V and J calls and clone size are as listed in that table; D and trimming were resolved from the DNA. The sample records tens of thousands of clones, 58% of which are singletons. 20% to 25% of the sample is taken by the ten largest.

The sample's time point label, in plain terms: tumor resected at nephrectomy. What the treatment or condition label conveys for this sample: treatment-naive control, cytoreductive nephrectomy. Control tumors came from treatment-naive renal cell carcinoma patients who underwent cytoreductive nephrectomy without prior radiation. All patients had renal cell carcinoma with clear cell pathology. Control tumors used for TCR sequencing came from several females and some eleven males, resected 2011 to 2014, with median age around 50 years (range about 35 to 85). Tumors were dissociated mechanically, digested with collagenase/hyaluronidase at 37 degrees C, processed in gentleMACS C tubes, and stored in liquid nitrogen. Genomic DNA for TCR sequencing was prepared using the QIAamp DNA Blood Mini Kit (Qiagen). Samples were included in the analyses only if all quality control checks were passed. About this clone: This clone's antigen is unknown. Within one base of it there is no much larger clone, and no base qualities were kept.

This specimen was tumor tissue, taken from a patient whose treatment was nephrectomy without radiotherapy. This TCR was recovered from a man aged 35 to 55 with renal cell carcinoma.

CDR3 protein: CASSVGGFFEETQYF. The DNA is as follows: TGTGCCAGCAGCGTAGGAGGGTTTTTTGAAGAGACCCAGTACTTC. The chain couples TRBV9 to TRBJ2-5; the D gene is perhaps TRBD2, from 5 matching bases. The germline V gene yields SGDLS for CDR1 and YYNGEE for CDR2. The V end loses 0 bases and the J end loses 3 bases, and a stretch of 12 bases separates them. Including cysteine and phenylalanine, the CDR3 has 15 amino acids. Just CDR3 DNA is preserved here, 45 bases in frame from base 1. The CDR3, completed at both ends by the reference TRBV9 and TRBJ2-5 genes, gives the full variable domain DSGVTQTPKHLITATGQRVTLRCSPRSGDLSVYWYQQSLDQGLQFLIQYYNGEERAKGNILERFSAQQFPDLHSELNLSSLELGDSALYFCASSVGGFFEETQYFGPGTRLLVL.